Below, one T cell receptor beta chain is given with its context. With 2 bases removed from V and 6 bases from J, the gap between germline ends came to 16 bases. Germline CDR1 and CDR2: SGHTA and FQGNSA. The CDR3 totals 15 residues. This record comes from a study of blood T cell repertoires in COVID-19. Overall study context: PBMCs, B-cell-depleted T cells, or T cells provided the cDNA or gDNA that made up the material.

Source study methods: By means of reference gene primer amplification, nucleated cell counts were estimated. Clones were sequenced by immunoSEQ multiplex PCR, and TCRdb holds only the in-frame ones, with some missing. V and J calls plus clone size are reproduced from that table; the DNA served to infer D and trimming. The table has roughly 39,000 clones, 70% to 90% seen once. This chain links TRBV7-2 with TRBJ1-2; D possibly corresponds to TRBD1 (5 bases). Material for sequencing was peripheral blood. The TCR comes from a man aged 50 to 59 in a cohort sampled during active COVID-19. CDR3 region: CASSLNGGLVHGYTF. The CDR3 nucleotides read TGTGCCAGCAGCTTAAATGGGGGGTTGGTCCATGGCTACACCTTC.